One and the same sample provided the 11 T cell receptor beta chains below, sequenced in a study of type 1 and type 2 diabetes patients. Genomic DNA was the PCR template. The TCR beta CDR3 region was amplified using 30 forward and 13 reverse primers. From the multiplex PCR reads, TCRdb called clonotypes with MiXCR, one entry per CDR3 protein. The table has about 290,000 distinct CDR3 sequences, over 45% seen once; the top ten hold roughly an eighth. The specimen sequenced was peripheral blood mononuclear cells (PBMCs). These receptors all come from a man in his late teens or twenties with type 2 diabetes.

The chain has TRBV19 and TRBJ2-2; 8 bases match TRBD1. The V segment lost 0 bases and the J segment 8 bases; nucleotides outside the gene matches: 8. The CDR3 has 16 amino acids. Per germline, CDR1 LNHDA and CDR2 SQIVND (reference sequence). The CDR3 nucleotides are TGTGCCAGTAGTATAGATCCAGGGGGCGCAGAGGGGGAGCTGTTTTTT. Its protein is CASSIDPGGAEGELFF.

Remarks on this clonotype: At one boundary the junction diverges from the germline segment, which might be a read error. The V call is TRBV25-1, the J call TRBJ2-1, with D possibly matching TRBD2 (6 bases). The CDR3 has 13 residues. Germline-derived CDR1 and CDR2 are MGHDK and SYGVNS. This CDR3 reads CASSLLPGVERFF. In DNA, the CDR3 is TGTGCCAGCAGTTTATTGCCGGGAGTGGAGCGGTTCTTC.

The V call is TRBV29-1, the J call TRBJ2-7, with D perhaps TRBD2 (6 bases). In germline, CDR1 is SQVTM, CDR2 ANQGSEA. V was trimmed by 7 bases and J by 3 bases, leaving 16 bases between them. This CDR3 is built from 13 residues. The CDR3 loop reads CSARPRDHYEQYF. The CDR3 region has the DNA TGCAGCGCTAGACCGCGGGACCACTACGAGCAGTACTTC.

This clonotype has just a few counts. The chain combines TRBV4-1 with TRBJ2-7, with 7 bases fitting TRBD2. From germline, CDR1 is MGHRA and CDR2 YSYEKL. The CDR3 is made up of 13 amino acids. V was clipped by 0 bases and J by 6 bases; unmatched bases: 2. CDR3 region: CASSQDWGGEQYF. The CDR3 DNA reads TGCGCCAGCAGCCAAGATTGGGGGGGCGAGCAGTACTTC.

This clonotype was counted many times. CDR3 in amino acids: CASSQAGGANVLTF. In nucleotides, the CDR3 is TGTGCCAGCAGCCAAGCCGGCGGGGCCAACGTCCTGACTTTC. The chain links TRBV14 to TRBJ2-6; no definite D call. The germline gives CDR1 SGHDN, CDR2 FVKESK. V was pared by 1 base and J by 4 bases, with 5 bases between. The CDR3 has 14 amino acids.

This chain joins TRBV24-1 and TRBJ2-5; 9 nucleotides match TRBD1. The CDR3 runs 15 residues. From germline, CDR1 is KGHDR and CDR2 SFDVKD. Trimming removed 3 bases from V and 3 bases from J; junction bases left unmatched: 4. Here the CDR3 DNA reads TGTGCCACCAGTGATGCCGGGACAGGGAAAGAGACCCAGTACTTC. Its protein is CATSDAGTGKETQYF.

V gene TRBV7-2 combines with J gene TRBJ2-1; D may correspond to TRBD1 or TRBD2 (5 bases each). Germline V gene sequence: CDR1 SGHTA, CDR2 FQGNSA. V lost 5 bases, J lost 2 bases, and 16 bases lay in between. The CDR3 consists of 16 residues. Here the CDR3 reads CASSDPGAGAYNEQFF. The CDR3 DNA reads as TGTGCCAGCAGCGACCCCGGGGCAGGCGCCTACAATGAGCAGTTCTTC.

The chain recombines TRBV7-3 with TRBJ2-5; D not resolved. This CDR3 contains 13 residues. Germline V CDR1 and CDR2: SGHTA, FQGTGA. Between the trimmed V and J ends, which lost 5 bases and 4 bases, there was a span of 11 bases. The CDR3 sequence is CASSTGPRETQYF. The CDR3 bases are TGTGCCAGCAGCACCGGGCCTCGAGAGACCCAGTACTTC.

This clonotype was found once. The chain carries TRBV7-2 and TRBJ2-1, with D unclear. CDR3 size: 13 residues. V lost 6 bases, J lost 8 bases, and 14 bases lay in between. Germline assignment: CDR1 SGHTA and CDR2 FQGNSA. The CDR3 DNA reads TGTGCCAGCAGGGGAAAGGCAGACGATGAGCAGTTCTTC. Translated, it gives CASRGKADDEQFF.

This clonotype has more than one count but fewer than ten. The genes are TRBV6-4 and TRBJ1-1; D is unresolved. The V end lost 3 bases, the J end lost 5 bases, and 10 bases lay between the germline ends. This CDR3 has 13 residues. Germline loops: CDR1 MRHNA, CDR2 SNTAGT. CDR3 bases: TGTGCCAGCAGTGAGCTCGCTGGGACTGAAGCTTTCTTT. It is translated as CASSELAGTEAFF.

This clonotype was seen more than once but under ten times. DNA of the CDR3: TGCGCCAGCAGCCACGGACAGGGGGACTACGAGCAGTACTTC. It codes for CASSHGQGDYEQYF. The chain links TRBV4-1 to TRBJ2-7; 10 bases line up with TRBD1. This CDR3 spans 14 amino acids. The J segment lost 3 bases and the V segment lost 3 bases, leaving 2 bases of the junction unmatched. Germline-derived CDR1 and CDR2 are MGHRA and YSYEKL.